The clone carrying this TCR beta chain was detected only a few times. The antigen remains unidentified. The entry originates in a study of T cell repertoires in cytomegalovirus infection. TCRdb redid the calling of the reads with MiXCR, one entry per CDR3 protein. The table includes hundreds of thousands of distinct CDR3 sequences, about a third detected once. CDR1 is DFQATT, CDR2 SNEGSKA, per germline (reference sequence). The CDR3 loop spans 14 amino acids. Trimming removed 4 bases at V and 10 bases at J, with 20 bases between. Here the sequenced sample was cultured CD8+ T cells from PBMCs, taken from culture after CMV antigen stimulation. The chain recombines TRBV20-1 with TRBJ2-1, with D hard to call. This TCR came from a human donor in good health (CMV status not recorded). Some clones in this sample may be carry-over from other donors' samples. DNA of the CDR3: TGCAGTGCTAATGGACGTCTCGTGATATACGAGCAGTTCTTC. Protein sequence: CSANGRLVIYEQFF.